This is a list of T cell receptor beta chains from one sample in a study of cytomegalovirus exposure and HLA in healthy donors. The method was immunoSEQ multiplex PCR; TCRdb's version includes in-frame clones alone and lacks a portion of them. The sample includes 100,000 to 120,000 clones, roughly 70% of them seen just once. Sequencing input: PBMCs. The receptors derive from a man aged 18 to 29 in good health and CMV-seropositive. Each CDR3 is given with its conserved first and last residue. D genes are given only for firm matches. Clone size, where shown, is once, few, many, or a class for clones that have expanded.

-,15,TRBV27,TRBJ2-1,-,TGTGCCACCTCCCAAAAGGACAGTCCCTACAATGAGCAGTTCTTC,CATSQKDSPYNEQFF
TRBD1,14,TRBV6-5,TRBJ1-5,few,TGTGCCAGCAGCCGGGACAGAAGCAATCAGCCCCAGCATTTT,CASSRDRSNQPQHF
-,13,TRBV6-5,TRBJ1-1,-,TGTGCCACCAGACTGTCGGGGAACACTGAAGCTTTCTTT,CATRLSGNTEAFF
-,13,TRBV6-5,TRBJ1-1,few,TGTGCCAGCAGGCTACAGGAAAACACTGAAGCTTTCTTT,CASRLQENTEAFF
TRBD1,14,TRBV29-1,TRBJ2-1,few,TGCAGCGTTGCTTCGGGACAGGGTTACAATGAGCAGTTCTTC,CSVASGQGYNEQFF
TRBD2,14,TRBV15,TRBJ2-3,-,TGTGCCACCAGCTCAGCGGGGCGCACAGATACGCAGTATTTT,CATSSAGRTDTQYF
TRBD2,16,TRBV2,TRBJ2-7,-,TGTGCCAGCAGCGCCTTCTTGGCGGGGGGGCCTTACGAGCAGTACTTC,CASSAFLAGGPYEQYF
-,15,TRBV5-1,TRBJ2-5,once,TGCGCCAGCCGGTTTGCCCTAGCTGTTGGGGAGACCCAGTACTTC,CASRFALAVGETQYF
-,16,TRBV27,TRBJ2-3,-,TGTGCCAGCAGCCTACCCGGGACACCAGGGACAGATACGCAGTATTTT,CASSLPGTPGTDTQYF
TRBD2,18,TRBV5-6,TRBJ2-3,-,TGTGCCAGCAGCTTGCCCGGGACTAGCGGGGGGGGCACAGATACGCAGTATTTT,CASSLPGTSGGGTDTQYF
-,15,TRBV4-1,TRBJ2-3,medium-sized,TGCGCCAGCAGCCAAGATCCGCCTCCGGGTGATACGCAGTATTTT,CASSQDPPPGDTQYF
-,17,TRBV11-2,TRBJ2-5,once,TGTGCCAGCAGCCACAGTGGGGGCCTTAGATTCCAAGAGACCCAGTACTTC,CASSHSGGLRFQETQYF
TRBD1,15,TRBV2,TRBJ2-3,-,TGTGCCAGCATTGCAAGGGACAGGGGCGCAGATACGCAGTATTTT,CASIARDRGADTQYF
-,17,TRBV7-6,TRBJ1-6,few,TGTGCCAGCAGCGAGGGGGACCGACCGACCTATAATTCACCCCTCCACTTT,CASSEGDRPTYNSPLHF
-,15,TRBV29-1,TRBJ1-1,many,TGCAGCGTTGAAGATTCCCACGACAGGCCCACTGAAGCTTTCTTT,CSVEDSHDRPTEAFF
-,14,TRBV18,TRBJ2-3,few,TGTGCCAGCTCACCTCGGGATCCCACAGATACGCAGTATTTT,CASSPRDPTDTQYF
-,14,TRBV9,TRBJ1-1,few,TGTGCCAGCAGCGTAAACAGGATGAACACTGAAGCTTTCTTT,CASSVNRMNTEAFF
TRBD2,15,TRBV2,TRBJ2-5,-,TGTGCCAGCGAAGGCGGGGGGGCCCACCAAGAGACCCAGTACTTC,CASEGGGAHQETQYF
-,15,TRBV7-9,TRBJ2-7,-,TGTGCCAGCAGCTCAACCTCAGAATCTAGCTACGAGCAGTACTTC,CASSSTSESSYEQYF
TRBD2,14,TRBV2,TRBJ2-5,-,TGTGCCAGCAGGCTAGCGGGGCAACAAGAGACCCAGTACTTC,CASRLAGQQETQYF
-,17,TRBV27,TRBJ1-6,-,TGTGCCAGCAGTTTAGCGGGGGGTGGGGGAAGGAATTCACCCCTCCACTTT,CASSLAGGGGRNSPLHF
TRBD1,15,TRBV5-1,TRBJ2-5,-,TGCGCCAGCAGCTACCGGGACAGGGAAGGAGAGACCCAGTACTTC,CASSYRDREGETQYF
-,12,TRBV28,TRBJ1-2,few,TGTGCCAGCAGTCCAGGGTTCCGGGGCTACACCTTC,CASSPGFRGYTF
TRBD2,15,TRBV7-9,TRBJ2-3,-,TGTGCCAGCAGCCCAAGGACTAGCGGGGGGGTTACGCAGTATTTT,CASSPRTSGGVTQYF
-,13,TRBV6-5,TRBJ1-6,-,TGTGCCAGCAGTCGGGGGGGTAATTCACCCCTCCACTTT,CASSRGGNSPLHF
TRBD1,16,TRBV15,TRBJ2-2,-,TGTGCCACCAGCCGCGAGACAGGGGCGAACACCGGGGAGCTGTTTTTT,CATSRETGANTGELFF
-,16,TRBV5-4,TRBJ2-5,few,TGTGCCAGCAGCTTGGTGGAGCGGGCCTACCAAGAGACCCAGTACTTC,CASSLVERAYQETQYF
TRBD1,14,TRBV5-1,TRBJ2-1,-,TGCGCCAGCAGCCCCGGGACAGGGGACAATGAGCAGTTCTTC,CASSPGTGDNEQFF
-,13,TRBV11-2,TRBJ1-1,-,TGTGCCAGCAGCCTCGTTTGGGGAGCGGAAGCTTTCTTT,CASSLVWGAEAFF
TRBD1,16,TRBV29-1,TRBJ1-1,-,TGCAGCGTTGAAGATCTAAGGGACAGGGCCAGGACTGAAGCTTTCTTT,CSVEDLRDRARTEAFF
TRBD2,14,TRBV14,TRBJ2-1,once,TGTGCCAGCAGCCAAGGGACTAGCTACAATGAGCAGTTCTTC,CASSQGTSYNEQFF
TRBD1,17,TRBV11-2,TRBJ1-6,-,TGTGCCAGCAGCTTCCGACGGACAGGGAGAGATAATTCACCCCTCCACTTT,CASSFRRTGRDNSPLHF
TRBD1,16,TRBV30,TRBJ2-3,-,TGTGCCTGGAGTGTACACAGGGGTGCGGGCACAGATACGCAGTATTTT,CAWSVHRGAGTDTQYF
-,16,TRBV7-2,TRBJ2-1,-,TGTGCCAGCAGCCCAGGCTCGGGGGGCTCGGGAAATGAGCAGTTCTTC,CASSPGSGGSGNEQFF
-,12,TRBV6-5,TRBJ2-1,-,TGTGCCAGCTCTTCCGTCTACAATGAGCAGTTCTTC,CASSSVYNEQFF
-,13,TRBV6-5,TRBJ1-1,-,TGTGCCAGCAGTGACACACCGGCCACTGAAGCTTTCTTT,CASSDTPATEAFF
TRBD2,15,TRBV30,TRBJ2-1,-,TGTGCCTGGGCTAGACTAGCGGGTGCGGGGAATGAGCAGTTCTTC,CAWARLAGAGNEQFF
TRBD2,18,TRBV2,TRBJ2-3,-,TGTGCCAGCAGCGGACTAGCGGGGGGGCTCGCGACCACAGATACGCAGTATTTT,CASSGLAGGLATTDTQYF
TRBD1,17,TRBV5-6,TRBJ1-2,-,TGTGCCAGCAGCCCGCCGGGCGGACAGGGGGCGCAAGCCGGCTACACCTTC,CASSPPGGQGAQAGYTF
-,13,TRBV6-6,TRBJ1-5,-,TGTGCCAGCAGTTACCCAGGGGATCAGCCCCAGCATTTT,CASSYPGDQPQHF
TRBD1,15,TRBV27,TRBJ1-6,medium-sized,TGTGCCAGCAGTTCAACCACAGGGGCCTATTCACCCCTCCACTTT,CASSSTTGAYSPLHF